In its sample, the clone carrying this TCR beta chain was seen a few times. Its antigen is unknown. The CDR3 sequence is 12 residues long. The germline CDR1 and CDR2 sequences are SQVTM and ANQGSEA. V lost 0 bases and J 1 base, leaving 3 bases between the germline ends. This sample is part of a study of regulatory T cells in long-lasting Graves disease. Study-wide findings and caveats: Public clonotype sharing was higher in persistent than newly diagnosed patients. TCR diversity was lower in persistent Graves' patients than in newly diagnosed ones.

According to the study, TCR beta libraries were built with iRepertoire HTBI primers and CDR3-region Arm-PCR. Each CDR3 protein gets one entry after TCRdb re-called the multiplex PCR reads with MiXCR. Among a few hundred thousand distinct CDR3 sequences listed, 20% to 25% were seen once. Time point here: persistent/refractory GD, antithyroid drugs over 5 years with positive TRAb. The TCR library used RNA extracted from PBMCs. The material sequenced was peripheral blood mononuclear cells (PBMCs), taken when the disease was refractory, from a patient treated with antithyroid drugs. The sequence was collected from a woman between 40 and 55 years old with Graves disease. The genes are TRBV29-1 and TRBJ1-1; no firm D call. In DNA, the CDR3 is TGCAGCGTTGAAGAGGGGAACACTGAAGCTTTCTTT. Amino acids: CSVEEGNTEAFF. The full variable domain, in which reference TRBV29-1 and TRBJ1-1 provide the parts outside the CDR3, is SAVISQKPSRDICQRGTSLTIQCQVDSQVTMMFWYRQQPGQSLTLIATANQGSEATYESGFVIDKFPISRPNLTFSTLTVSNMSPEDSSIYLCSVEEGNTEAFFGQGTRLTVV.